Detailed here is one T cell receptor (beta chain). Its antigen remains unidentified. Sequencing was performed with immunoSEQ multiplex PCR; in TCRdb, only in-frame clones are kept and a portion is missing. The sample contains some 52,000 clones, about 89% of which appear only once. This sample was taken from a study of PD-1 blockade in classical Hodgkin lymphoma. Study background: Patients were infused with nivolumab 3 mg/kg every 2 weeks.

Study observations and caveats: CD4+ TCR diversity climbed significantly by C4D1, unlike CD8+ TCR diversity.

Stated time point: cycle 4 day 1 (C4D1), after less than seven weeks of nivolumab. Every single patient, without exception, relapsed after autologous stem cell transplantation, and brentuximab vedotin exposure varied. Complete response, partial response or progressive disease made up the best responses. The source is a human donor with classical Hodgkin lymphoma. The material was peripheral blood mononuclear cells (PBMCs), obtained before the fourth cycle of nivolumab.

The CDR3 reads CATSRPGTGLGEQYF. The CDR3 DNA follows: TGTGCCACCAGCAGACCCGGGACAGGGCTGGGCGAGCAGTACTTC. The V gene is TRBV15, the J gene TRBJ2-7; 9 nucleotides align to TRBD1. The CDR3 extends over 15 amino acids. V was pared by 2 bases and J by 6 bases, with 8 bases of the junction left unmatched. Germline V gene lookup returns CDR1 LNHNV and CDR2 YYDKDF (reference sequence).